This T cell receptor beta chain derives from a study of CD8+ T cells in alopecia areata. Germline V gene lookup returns CDR1 SGHAT and CDR2 FQNNGV. The CDR3 is made up of 11 amino acids. Between the trimmed V and J ends, which lost 5 bases and 1 base, there was a span of 2 bases. RNA, once extracted, was reverse transcribed into cDNA for use as the sequencing template. TCRdb's copy holds only in-frame clones and misses some; the assay was immunoSEQ multiplex PCR. The table shows 90,000 to 150,000 clones, with roughly 68% occurring only once. The J gene is TRBJ2-5, the V gene TRBV11-2, with unresolved D. The sequenced material came from CD4+ T cells sorted from blood. This TCR came from a human donor in good health. The CDR3 DNA follows: TGTGCCAGCAGCGCCCAAGAGACCCAGTACTTC. It encodes CASSAQETQYF.